This TCR beta chain stems from a study of tumor-infiltrating lymphocytes in oesophageal squamous cell carcinoma. This clonotype occurred a few times. This CDR3 region has 12 residues. CDR1 and CDR2 (germline): KGHSH, LQKENI. TCRdb re-called the PCR reads with MiXCR, one entry per CDR3 protein. Among more than 9,500 distinct CDR3 sequences listed, about 54% were seen once. The chain is built from TRBV18 and TRBJ1-2, with D unresolved. The J call may be wrong; the DNA end is better matched by TRBJ2-7. The sequence came from a male donor with esophageal squamous cell carcinoma. The specimen sequenced was esophageal tumor tissue. The CDR3 loop reads CASSPTTFEQYF. CDR3 nucleotides: TGTGCCAGCTCACCGACAACCTTCGAGCAGTACTTC.